These T cell receptor beta chains were read from a single sample in a study of early T cells in non-severe SARS-CoV-2 infection. TCRdb re-called the 5' RACE reads with MiXCR, one entry per CDR3 protein. The sample lists 20,000 to 30,000 distinct CDR3 sequences, approximately 4.8% seen once, with roughly 5.3% in the top ten. The sample was whole blood. The source is an adult who was a healthcare worker with PCR-confirmed SARS-CoV-2 infection or an uninfected control (not recorded which). The CDR3 runs from the conserved cysteine through the conserved F or W. A D gene is named only where the DNA matches it firmly. Rows give clone size only sometimes, using once, few, many, or a class for an expanded clone.

V gene: TRBV28
J gene: TRBJ1-2
clone size: many
CDR3 length: 14
D gene: NA
CDR3 protein: CASSLRQFYYGYTF
CDR3 DNA: TGTGCCAGCAGTTTACGACAGTTCTACTATGGCTACACCTTC

V gene: TRBV12-3/TRBV12-4
J gene: TRBJ2-2
clone size: few
CDR3 length: 15
D gene: NA
CDR3 protein: CASSSGTTNTGELFF
CDR3 DNA: TGTGCCAGCAGTTCCGGGACAACGAACACCGGGGAGCTGTTTTTT

V gene: TRBV29-1
J gene: TRBJ2-3
clone size: NA
CDR3 length: 12
D gene: NA
CDR3 protein: CSSLRGTDTQYF
CDR3 DNA: TGCAGCTCTCTCCGGGGCACAGATACGCAGTATTTT

V gene: TRBV27
J gene: TRBJ2-1
clone size: many
CDR3 length: 12
D gene: NA
CDR3 protein: CASSLSNNEQFF
CDR3 DNA: TGTGCCAGCAGTTTATCTAACAATGAGCAGTTCTTC

V gene: TRBV19
J gene: TRBJ2-6
clone size: many
CDR3 length: 15
D gene: NA
CDR3 protein: CASSIVASGANVLTF
CDR3 DNA: TGTGCCAGTAGTATAGTGGCCTCTGGGGCCAACGTCCTGACTTTC

V gene: TRBV27
J gene: TRBJ2-5
clone size: few
CDR3 length: 13
D gene: NA
CDR3 protein: CASSDNRQETQYF
CDR3 DNA: TGTGCCAGCAGTGACAACAGACAAGAGACCCAGTACTTC

V gene: TRBV7-9
J gene: TRBJ2-7
clone size: few
CDR3 length: 13
D gene: NA
CDR3 protein: CASSRLASREQYF
CDR3 DNA: TGTGCCAGCAGTCGGCTGGCCTCTCGCGAGCAGTACTTC

V gene: TRBV30
J gene: TRBJ2-1
clone size: many
CDR3 length: 14
D gene: TRBD2
CDR3 protein: CAWGSSGGHNEQFF
CDR3 DNA: TGTGCCTGGGGCTCTAGCGGGGGGCACAATGAGCAGTTCTTC

V gene: TRBV6-2/TRBV6-3
J gene: TRBJ2-1
clone size: many
CDR3 length: 12
D gene: NA
CDR3 protein: CASSYVVNEQFF
CDR3 DNA: TGTGCCAGCAGTTACGTTGTCAATGAGCAGTTCTTC

V gene: TRBV27
J gene: TRBJ2-5
clone size: many
CDR3 length: 16
D gene: TRBD2
CDR3 protein: CASSSPTSGNQETQYF
CDR3 DNA: TGTGCCAGCAGTTCGCCGACTAGCGGAAACCAAGAGACCCAGTACTTC

V gene: TRBV9
J gene: TRBJ2-1
clone size: many
CDR3 length: 16
D gene: TRBD2
CDR3 protein: CASSGPPAGDYNEQFF
CDR3 DNA: TGTGCCAGCAGCGGGCCCCCGGCGGGGGACTACAATGAGCAGTTCTTC

V gene: TRBV24-1
J gene: TRBJ2-3
clone size: many
CDR3 length: 15
D gene: NA
CDR3 protein: CATSDLQTGTDTQYF
CDR3 DNA: TGTGCCACCAGTGATTTGCAAACAGGGACTGATACGCAGTATTTT

V gene: TRBV7-9
J gene: TRBJ2-1
clone size: many
CDR3 length: 13
D gene: NA
CDR3 protein: CASSLGAINEQFF
CDR3 DNA: TGTGCCAGCAGCTTAGGCGCGATCAATGAGCAGTTCTTC

V gene: TRBV4-2
J gene: TRBJ2-3
clone size: many
CDR3 length: 18
D gene: TRBD2
CDR3 protein: CASSQDFSAGGPTDTQYF
CDR3 DNA: TGTGCCAGCAGCCAAGATTTCTCAGCGGGGGGGCCAACAGATACGCAGTATTTT

V gene: TRBV6-5
J gene: TRBJ1-5
clone size: many
CDR3 length: 13
D gene: NA
CDR3 protein: CASSTSGNQPQHF
CDR3 DNA: TGTGCCAGCAGTACGTCAGGCAATCAGCCCCAGCATTTT

V gene: TRBV18
J gene: TRBJ1-5
clone size: many
CDR3 length: 12
D gene: NA
CDR3 protein: CASSGDNQPQHF
CDR3 DNA: TGTGCCAGCTCAGGGGATAATCAGCCCCAGCATTTT

V gene: TRBV18
J gene: TRBJ2-3
clone size: few
CDR3 length: 16
D gene: TRBD1
CDR3 protein: CASSPLGTGSTDTQYF
CDR3 DNA: TGTGCCAGCTCACCATTGGGGACAGGGAGCACAGATACGCAGTATTTT

V gene: TRBV7-6
J gene: TRBJ2-2
clone size: few
CDR3 length: 14
D gene: TRBD1
CDR3 protein: CASGTGPNTGELFF
CDR3 DNA: TGTGCCAGCGGGACAGGGCCGAACACCGGGGAGCTGTTTTTT

V gene: TRBV10-1
J gene: TRBJ2-5
clone size: few
CDR3 length: 17
D gene: TRBD1
CDR3 protein: CASSENRGGGSQETQYF
CDR3 DNA: TGCGCCAGCAGTGAAAACAGGGGTGGGGGAAGTCAAGAGACCCAGTACTTC

V gene: TRBV7-2
J gene: TRBJ1-1
clone size: medium-sized
CDR3 length: 12
D gene: NA
CDR3 protein: CASSRSTGEAFF
CDR3 DNA: TGTGCCAGCAGCCGCTCGACGGGCGAAGCTTTCTTT

V gene: TRBV2
J gene: TRBJ2-7
clone size: many
CDR3 length: 15
D gene: NA
CDR3 protein: CASSEASRVNAEQYF
CDR3 DNA: TGTGCCAGCAGTGAAGCTTCCAGGGTAAACGCCGAGCAGTACTTC

V gene: TRBV7-9
J gene: TRBJ2-2
clone size: few
CDR3 length: 18
D gene: TRBD1
CDR3 protein: CAPFPSKGQGLRNGELFF
CDR3 DNA: TGTGCCCCTTTTCCCTCTAAGGGACAGGGACTTCGTAACGGGGAGCTGTTTTTT

V gene: TRBV5-4
J gene: TRBJ2-4
clone size: few
CDR3 length: 16
D gene: NA
CDR3 protein: CASSFGSGGLKNIQYF
CDR3 DNA: TGTGCCAGCAGTTTTGGGAGTGGGGGCTTGAAAAACATTCAGTACTTC

V gene: TRBV6-1
J gene: TRBJ2-5
clone size: many
CDR3 length: 14
D gene: NA
CDR3 protein: CASSGGQWPETQYF
CDR3 DNA: TGTGCCAGCAGCGGAGGACAGTGGCCGGAGACCCAGTACTTC

V gene: TRBV12-3/TRBV12-4
J gene: TRBJ2-2
clone size: many
CDR3 length: 14
D gene: NA
CDR3 protein: CASTQDGNTGELFF
CDR3 DNA: TGTGCCAGCACCCAGGACGGGAACACCGGGGAGCTGTTTTTT

V gene: TRBV9
J gene: TRBJ2-7
clone size: many
CDR3 length: 14
D gene: TRBD1
CDR3 protein: CASSVEQGAGEQYF
CDR3 DNA: TGTGCCAGCAGCGTGGAACAGGGGGCAGGCGAGCAGTACTTC

V gene: TRBV5-6
J gene: TRBJ1-6
clone size: many
CDR3 length: 15
D gene: TRBD1
CDR3 protein: CASSLGDSDNSPLHF
CDR3 DNA: TGTGCCAGCAGCTTGGGGGACAGTGATAATTCACCCCTCCACTTT

V gene: TRBV10-2
J gene: TRBJ2-1
clone size: many
CDR3 length: 14
D gene: NA
CDR3 protein: CASSDWAGGNEQFF
CDR3 DNA: TGCGCCAGCAGTGATTGGGCTGGAGGCAATGAGCAGTTCTTC

V gene: TRBV12-3/TRBV12-4
J gene: TRBJ2-1
clone size: many
CDR3 length: 14
D gene: TRBD2
CDR3 protein: CASSWGLAYNEQFF
CDR3 DNA: TGTGCCAGCAGTTGGGGACTAGCCTACAATGAGCAGTTCTTC

V gene: TRBV6-5
J gene: TRBJ1-6
clone size: many
CDR3 length: 16
D gene: NA
CDR3 protein: CASSWTRASNPSPLHF
CDR3 DNA: TGTGCCAGCAGTTGGACCCGGGCGAGTAATCCTTCACCCCTCCACTTT

V gene: TRBV20-1
J gene: TRBJ2-7
clone size: NA
CDR3 length: 11
D gene: NA
CDR3 protein: CSAPRDYEQYF
CDR3 DNA: TGCAGTGCTCCCAGGGATTACGAGCAGTACTTC

V gene: TRBV20-1
J gene: TRBJ2-7
clone size: many
CDR3 length: 13
D gene: NA
CDR3 protein: CSAGTSSSYEQYF
CDR3 DNA: TGCAGTGCTGGGACTTCGAGCTCCTACGAGCAGTACTTC

V gene: TRBV5-6
J gene: TRBJ2-5
clone size: many
CDR3 length: 14
D gene: NA
CDR3 protein: CASSFGKRQETQYF
CDR3 DNA: TGTGCCAGCAGCTTCGGTAAACGCCAAGAGACCCAGTACTTC

V gene: TRBV20-1
J gene: TRBJ1-5
clone size: medium-sized
CDR3 length: 16
D gene: NA
CDR3 protein: CSARGAGGYSNQPQHF
CDR3 DNA: TGCAGTGCTAGAGGCGCCGGGGGCTATAGCAATCAGCCCCAGCATTTT

V gene: TRBV4-1
J gene: TRBJ1-4
clone size: many
CDR3 length: 15
D gene: TRBD1
CDR3 protein: CASSHAGQGEEKLFF
CDR3 DNA: TGCGCCAGCAGCCATGCGGGACAGGGAGAAGAAAAACTGTTTTTT

V gene: TRBV6-5
J gene: TRBJ2-2
clone size: many
CDR3 length: 15
D gene: TRBD1
CDR3 protein: CASSLGQTNTGELFF
CDR3 DNA: TGTGCCAGCAGTTTGGGACAGACGAACACCGGGGAGCTGTTTTTT

V gene: TRBV20-1
J gene: TRBJ2-7
clone size: many
CDR3 length: 13
D gene: NA
CDR3 protein: CSARVLARGEQYF
CDR3 DNA: TGCAGTGCTAGAGTGCTAGCCCGGGGCGAGCAGTACTTC

V gene: TRBV7-2
J gene: TRBJ1-2
clone size: many
CDR3 length: 15
D gene: NA
CDR3 protein: CASSLASETPRGYTF
CDR3 DNA: TGTGCCAGCAGCTTAGCTTCGGAAACCCCTAGGGGCTACACCTTC

V gene: TRBV7-2
J gene: TRBJ2-7
clone size: few
CDR3 length: 13
D gene: NA
CDR3 protein: CASSSSVSYEQYF
CDR3 DNA: TGTGCCAGCAGCTCCAGCGTGAGCTACGAGCAGTACTTC

V gene: TRBV7-2
J gene: TRBJ1-5
clone size: many
CDR3 length: 15
D gene: NA
CDR3 protein: CASSRGPNEGQPQHF
CDR3 DNA: TGTGCCAGCAGCAGAGGGCCAAATGAGGGTCAGCCCCAGCATTTT

V gene: TRBV7-2
J gene: TRBJ2-3
clone size: many
CDR3 length: 14
D gene: NA
CDR3 protein: CASSLMIGTDTQYF
CDR3 DNA: TGTGCCAGCAGCTTAATGATCGGCACAGATACGCAGTATTTT

V gene: TRBV30
J gene: TRBJ1-4
clone size: many
CDR3 length: 16
D gene: TRBD1
CDR3 protein: CAWSPGTGGPNEKLFF
CDR3 DNA: TGTGCCTGGAGTCCCGGGACAGGGGGCCCTAATGAAAAACTGTTTTTT

V gene: TRBV7-2
J gene: TRBJ2-7
clone size: many
CDR3 length: 14
D gene: TRBD1
CDR3 protein: CASSPTGSGYEQYF
CDR3 DNA: TGTGCCAGCAGCCCGACAGGGAGTGGCTACGAGCAGTACTTC

V gene: TRBV11-2
J gene: TRBJ1-3
clone size: NA
CDR3 length: 16
D gene: NA
CDR3 protein: CASSLAGFSSGNTIYF
CDR3 DNA: TGTGCCAGCAGCTTAGCAGGTTTTTCCTCTGGAAACACCATATATTTT

V gene: TRBV11-2
J gene: TRBJ2-1
clone size: many
CDR3 length: 16
D gene: TRBD2
CDR3 protein: CASSLVAGSSYNEQFF
CDR3 DNA: TGTGCCAGCAGCTTAGTAGCGGGGAGCTCCTACAATGAGCAGTTCTTC

V gene: TRBV7-9
J gene: TRBJ1-4
clone size: many
CDR3 length: 17
D gene: NA
CDR3 protein: CASSSPTATATNEKLFF
CDR3 DNA: TGTGCCAGCAGTTCTCCTACGGCGACAGCAACTAATGAAAAACTGTTTTTT

V gene: TRBV12-3/TRBV12-4
J gene: TRBJ2-5
clone size: many
CDR3 length: 15
D gene: TRBD2
CDR3 protein: CASSFRRGGGETQYF
CDR3 DNA: TGTGCCAGCAGTTTCCGACGGGGGGGAGGAGAGACCCAGTACTTC

V gene: TRBV3-1
J gene: TRBJ1-4
clone size: few
CDR3 length: 15
D gene: NA
CDR3 protein: CASSQETATNEKLFF
CDR3 DNA: TGTGCCAGCAGCCAAGAGACAGCAACTAATGAAAAACTGTTTTTT

V gene: TRBV27
J gene: TRBJ1-6
clone size: many
CDR3 length: 15
D gene: NA
CDR3 protein: CASSQRSSYNSPLHF
CDR3 DNA: TGTGCCAGCAGTCAGCGAAGCTCCTATAATTCACCCCTCCACTTT

V gene: TRBV20-1
J gene: TRBJ2-5
clone size: NA
CDR3 length: 12
D gene: NA
CDR3 protein: CSAVVFQETQYF
CDR3 DNA: TGCAGTGCAGTAGTTTTCCAAGAGACCCAGTACTTC

V gene: TRBV3-1
J gene: TRBJ2-2
clone size: many
CDR3 length: 16
D gene: TRBD2
CDR3 protein: CASSLLAGGGTGELFF
CDR3 DNA: TGTGCCAGCAGCCTGCTAGCGGGGGGAGGCACCGGGGAGCTGTTTTTT

V gene: TRBV7-2
J gene: TRBJ2-1
clone size: many
CDR3 length: 17
D gene: TRBD2
CDR3 protein: CASSMKYSGSSYNEQFF
CDR3 DNA: TGTGCCAGCAGCATGAAGTATAGCGGGAGCTCCTACAATGAGCAGTTCTTC

V gene: TRBV20-1
J gene: TRBJ1-1
clone size: many
CDR3 length: 14
D gene: NA
CDR3 protein: CSARDPRGSAEAFF
CDR3 DNA: TGCAGTGCTAGAGATCCGAGAGGGAGCGCTGAAGCTTTCTTT

V gene: TRBV6-6
J gene: TRBJ1-2
clone size: few
CDR3 length: 17
D gene: NA
CDR3 protein: CASSYLKTGQANYGYTF
CDR3 DNA: TGTGCCAGCAGTTACTTGAAGACAGGCCAAGCTAACTATGGCTACACCTTC

V gene: TRBV29-1
J gene: TRBJ2-2
clone size: many
CDR3 length: 14
D gene: NA
CDR3 protein: CSVASTRYTGELFF
CDR3 DNA: TGCAGCGTTGCGTCCACACGTTACACCGGGGAGCTGTTTTTT

V gene: TRBV7-2
J gene: TRBJ2-7
clone size: many
CDR3 length: 13
D gene: TRBD1
CDR3 protein: CASSDGQGYEQYF
CDR3 DNA: TGTGCCAGCAGCGATGGACAGGGCTACGAGCAGTACTTC

V gene: TRBV27
J gene: TRBJ1-2
clone size: many
CDR3 length: 14
D gene: TRBD1
CDR3 protein: CASRQQGANYGYTF
CDR3 DNA: TGTGCCAGCAGGCAACAGGGGGCAAACTATGGCTACACCTTC

V gene: TRBV7-8
J gene: TRBJ2-7
clone size: many
CDR3 length: 14
D gene: NA
CDR3 protein: CASRNDGGRYEQYF
CDR3 DNA: TGTGCCAGCAGAAATGACGGGGGTCGGTACGAGCAGTACTTC

V gene: TRBV28
J gene: TRBJ2-7
clone size: many
CDR3 length: 15
D gene: NA
CDR3 protein: CASSPLPHGSYEQYF
CDR3 DNA: TGTGCCAGCAGTCCCCTCCCCCACGGATCCTACGAGCAGTACTTC

V gene: TRBV24-1
J gene: TRBJ1-5
clone size: many
CDR3 length: 13
D gene: NA
CDR3 protein: CATSAGAGSPQHF
CDR3 DNA: TGTGCCACCAGTGCCGGGGCTGGATCGCCCCAGCATTTT